These 26 T cell receptor beta chains share one sample of origin, sequenced in a study of blood T cells in healthy people across ages. Primed by a sample-barcoded 5' primer and a J-beta primer mix, a second PCR proceeded for about 6 to 11 cycles. In TCRdb, the 5' RACE reads were re-called with MiXCR into one record per CDR3 protein. The sample includes about 930,000 distinct CDR3 sequences, about 27% seen only once; the top ten take roughly a tenth. These data also formed part of another study, on T cells of mothers and their children.

The specimen was blood. The source of these receptors is a woman aged 40 to 49 in good health.

V and J are TRBV29-1 and TRBJ2-1; 7 bases fit TRBD2. This CDR3 spans 13 amino acids. Trimming took 3 bases from V and 9 from J; bases not matched to a gene: 8. Germline V gives CDR1 SQVTM, CDR2 ANQGSEA. For the CDR3, the DNA is TGCAGCGTTGATGGGGGGGGTGTCGGTGAGCAGTTCTTC. This encodes CSVDGGGVGEQFF.

J is TRBJ2-2 and V is TRBV3-1, with 7 bases that match TRBD2. Losses at the gene ends were 0 bases for V and 6 bases for J; bases not matched to a gene: 10. The germline V gene encodes CDR1 LGHDT and CDR2 YNNKEL (reference sequence). This CDR3 contains 17 residues. The CDR3 DNA reads as TGTGCCAGCAGCCAAGATAAGGGAAACCGGGGGGCCGGGGAGCTGTTTTTT. It codes for CASSQDKGNRGAGELFF.

Details on this clonotype: A junction boundary mismatches the germline segment, possibly from a read error. This chain links TRBV20-1 with TRBJ2-7; D remains unclear. This CDR3 has 12 amino acids. CDR1 is DFQATT, CDR2 SNEGSKA, per germline (reference sequence). The CDR3 reads CSATDGSYGQYF. DNA for the CDR3: TGCAGTGCTACGGACGGTTCCTACGGGCAGTACTTC.

V and J are TRBV12-3 or TRBV12-4 and TRBJ2-7, with D perhaps matching TRBD1 or TRBD2 (5 bases each). The CDR3 consists of 15 residues. Deletions cut 5 bases from V and 11 bases from J, with 25 bases between. The DNA for the CDR3 is TGTGCCAGCAGTCGCGCCTCAGGGAATCCTACGAGGGAGTACTTC. It translates to CASSRASGNPTREYF.

This clonotype was counted ten times or more. A read error may explain this, as a much larger clone is one base away. The DNA of the CDR3 is TGTGCCAGCCGAAAAAAAGACAGGGAAAATGAGCAGTACTTC. Encoded protein: CASRKKDRENEQYF. This chain links TRBV6-6 with TRBJ2-4, with 7 bases matching TRBD1. The CDR3 has 14 amino acids. Germline CDR1 is MNHNY and CDR2 is SVGAGI (reference sequence). V lost 8 bases, J lost 13 bases, and 17 bases stayed unmatched.

This clonotype was detected only a few times. This chain joins TRBV20-1 and TRBJ2-7; D is unresolved. Germline V gene lookup returns CDR1 DFQATT and CDR2 SNEGSKA (reference sequence). The V end was cut by 0 bases, the J end by 0 bases, with 12 bases between. The CDR3 has 15 amino acids. The CDR3 nucleotides are TGCAGTGCTAGAGATCTCGGGCCGAGCTCCTACGAGCAGTACTTC. Protein: CSARDLGPSSYEQYF.

This clonotype was detected only once. One base away lies a much larger clone, so this may be a sequencing read error. The chain carries TRBV7-8 and TRBJ2-7; D unclear. Trimming took 4 bases from V and 9 from J, leaving 16 bases between them. CDR1 and CDR2 (germline): SGHVS, FQNEAQ. The CDR3 has 13 residues. The CDR3 loop reads CASSSFGIVRQYF. CDR3 coding DNA: TGTGCCAGCAGCTCCTTTGGGATAGTCAGGCAGTACTTC.

The chain employs TRBV5-1 and TRBJ2-5, with D possibly TRBD2 on 7 matching bases. Between the trimmed V and J ends, which lost 9 bases and 2 bases, there was a span of 17 bases. Germline CDR1 and CDR2: SGHRS and YFSETQ. This CDR3 is built from 14 residues. DNA for the CDR3: TGCGCCACCCGAAGGGGGGGGCCTCAAGAGACCCAGTACTTC. Its protein product is CATRRGGPQETQYF.

This clonotype was recorded at least ten times. The V gene is TRBV29-1, the J gene TRBJ2-7, with 9 bases that match TRBD1. Germline V gene lookup returns CDR1 SQVTM and CDR2 ANQGSEA. V lost 4 bases and J lost 1; bases outside the gene matches: 5. This CDR3 comprises 14 residues. CDR3 sequence: CSVGAGQGSYEQYF. The CDR3 region has the DNA TGCAGCGTTGGGGCCGGACAGGGGTCCTACGAGCAGTACTTC.

This chain links TRBV20-1 with TRBJ1-4; D is unclear. Germline values: CDR1 DFQATT, CDR2 SNEGSKA (reference sequence). This CDR3 has 14 residues. Trimming removed 6 bases from V and 0 bases from J, with 11 bases in between. CDR3 in amino acids: CSAINGATNEKLFF. CDR3 nucleotides: TGCAGTGCCATAAATGGGGCAACTAATGAAAAACTGTTTTTT.

This clonotype has ten or more counts. The chain employs TRBV4-1 and TRBJ2-4; D tentatively reads TRBD1 or TRBD2 (5 bases each). V lost 1 base, J lost 9 bases, and 13 bases lay in between. The length of the CDR3 is 14 residues. CDR1 and CDR2 from the germline V gene are MGHRA and YSYEKL. The CDR3 loop reads CASSQVGVISIQYF. CDR3 nucleotides: TGCGCCAGCAGCCAAGTGGGGGTGATCTCCATTCAGTACTTC.

The sample holds many counts of this clonotype. Compared with germline, one end of the junction differs, possibly owing to a read error. The rearrangement links TRBV7-7 to TRBJ2-3; D is perhaps TRBD2 (6 bases). CDR3 length equals 13 residues. Germline V gene sequence: CDR1 SSHAT, CDR2 FNYEAQ (reference sequence). DNA of the CDR3: TGTGCTAGCAGCCGGATCGGGGGAGATACGCAGTATTTT. Amino acids: CASSRIGGDTQYF.

In its sample, this clonotype was seen a few times. The V and J genes are TRBV7-2 and TRBJ1-1, with no clear D. V was pared by 8 bases and J by 5 bases, with 12 bases between. Per germline, CDR1 SGHTA and CDR2 FQGNSA. This CDR3 spans 12 amino acids. The CDR3 reads CASRRTGTEAFF. CDR3 nucleotide sequence: TGTGCCAGCCGGAGAACGGGGACTGAAGCTTTCTTT.

The CDR3 reads CASSSGTGGHRTEAFF. Here the CDR3 DNA reads TGTGCCAGCAGTTCCGGGACAGGGGGACACCGCACTGAAGCTTTCTTT. The rearrangement links TRBV6-2 or TRBV6-3 to TRBJ1-1; TRBD1 agrees at 11 bases. V shed 4 bases, J shed 4 bases, and the junction held 8 bases outside the gene matches. This CDR3 has 16 residues. Germline CDR1 is MNHEY and CDR2 is SVGEGT.

At least ten counts were recorded for this clonotype. The V gene is TRBV5-1, the J gene TRBJ2-4; possibly TRBD1 or TRBD2 for D (5 bases each). This CDR3 is built from 15 residues. In germline, CDR1 is SGHRS, CDR2 YFSETQ. The V gene lost 6 bases and the J gene lost 2 bases, with 15 bases spanning the gap. In DNA, the CDR3 is TGCGCCAGCACCAAAACCGGGACGTCCAAAAACATTCAGTACTTC. It codes for CASTKTGTSKNIQYF.

At least ten counts were recorded for this clonotype. The chain recombines TRBV6-5 with TRBJ2-7; D gene unclear. The CDR3 covers 14 residues. Germline CDR1 and CDR2: MNHEY and SVGAGI. V lost 0 bases and J 3 bases, leaving 9 bases between the germline ends. The CDR3: CASSYSSTDYEQYF. In nucleotides, the CDR3 is TGTGCCAGCAGTTACTCGAGTACGGACTACGAGCAGTACTTC.

In its sample, this clonotype was seen a few times. The V gene is TRBV20-1, the J gene TRBJ2-7, with 8 bases aligning to TRBD2. The CDR3 consists of 15 residues. V lost 6 bases, J lost 4 bases, and 14 bases stayed unmatched. CDR1 is DFQATT, CDR2 SNEGSKA, per germline (reference sequence). Here the CDR3 reads CSAGLGNRATYEQYF. In DNA form, the CDR3 reads TGCAGTGCGGGACTAGGTAACAGGGCGACGTACGAGCAGTACTTC.

This clonotype was seen at least ten times. This sequence joins TRBV7-8 and TRBJ2-5; D perhaps matches TRBD2 (6 bases). V was shortened by 10 bases and J by 4 bases, with 13 bases between the two germline ends. Germline CDR1 reads SGHVS; CDR2 reads FQNEAQ. CDR3 length equals 12 residues. This chain's CDR3 is CATGKGGETQYF. The CDR3 region has the DNA TGTGCCACCGGGAAGGGAGGAGAGACCCAGTACTTC.

This clonotype was observed at least ten times. The genes are TRBV6-4 and TRBJ2-1, with D hard to call. V was clipped by 3 bases and J by 2 bases, with 11 bases between them. Germline V gives CDR1 MRHNA, CDR2 SNTAGT. The CDR3 contains 15 residues. This CDR3 is CASSETQVPYNEQFF. CDR3 in DNA: TGTGCCAGCAGTGAAACCCAAGTGCCCTACAATGAGCAGTTCTTC.

The chain has TRBV10-3 and TRBJ1-6; D ambiguous. Germline V lookup: CDR1 ENHRY, CDR2 SYGVKD. The CDR3 has 15 residues. Trimming shortened V by 6 bases and J by 5 bases, and 14 bases separated the two germline ends. The chain's CDR3 is CAIREGVEDNSPLHF. Here the CDR3 DNA reads TGTGCCATCAGAGAGGGTGTAGAGGATAATTCACCCCTCCACTTT.

The V gene is TRBV7-2, the J gene TRBJ1-4; D ambiguous. There are 16 residues in the CDR3. Trimming stripped 2 bases from V and 0 bases from J, with 10 bases between. Per germline, CDR1 SGHTA and CDR2 FQGNSA. CDR3 DNA sequence: TGTGCCAGCAGCTTAAATGGAAGGGCAACTAATGAAAAACTGTTTTTT. Protein product: CASSLNGRATNEKLFF.

This clonotype was recorded a few times. A much larger clone lies one base from this, so it may be a read error. V is TRBV7-8 and J is TRBJ2-7; D might be TRBD2 (5 bases). Germline CDR1 SGHVS, CDR2 FQNEAQ. Trimming cost V 5 bases and J 9 bases, with 11 bases left between them. The CDR3 runs to 11 residues. The CDR3 region has the DNA TGTGCCAGCAGCCCCGGGAACGGGCAGTACTTC. This codes for CASSPGNGQYF.

This clonotype was seen a handful of times. This chain uses TRBV18 with TRBJ1-5, with no clear D. This CDR3 has 17 amino acids. Trimming stripped 1 base from V and 6 bases from J, with 19 bases between. From germline, CDR1 is KGHSH and CDR2 LQKENI. Written as DNA, the CDR3 is TGTGCCAGCTCACCACTTAATTCCGGGCAGATTGGTCAGCCCCAGCATTTT. This codes for CASSPLNSGQIGQPQHF.

This clonotype was seen at least ten times. This chain uses TRBV12-3 or TRBV12-4 with TRBJ2-7; D might be TRBD2 (5 bases). Trimming took 1 base from V and 2 from J, leaving 15 bases between them. The CDR3 runs to 16 residues. The CDR3 region is CASSLGTPEVAYEQYF. The DNA for the CDR3 is TGTGCCAGCAGTTTAGGCACCCCGGAGGTGGCCTACGAGCAGTACTTC.

At least ten counts were recorded for this clonotype. The rearrangement joins TRBV4-1 to TRBJ2-6; TRBD2 matches at 8 bases. CDR1 MGHRA and CDR2 YSYEKL come from the germline V gene. The CDR3 totals 17 residues. With 4 bases clipped from V and 4 bases from J, the junction kept 9 bases outside the gene matches. Here the CDR3 reads CASSPRRGGSGANVLTF. The CDR3 DNA reads TGCGCCAGCAGCCCTAGACGGGGGGGTTCCGGGGCCAACGTCCTGACTTTC.

The chain links TRBV12-3 or TRBV12-4 to TRBJ1-1; maybe TRBD1 (5 bases). Trimming removed 3 bases at V and 1 base at J, with 12 bases between. The CDR3 has 15 residues. In DNA form, the CDR3 reads TGTGCCAGCAGTTTTCTCGGGGGGAGGAACACTGAAGCTTTCTTT. Protein sequence: CASSFLGGRNTEAFF.